One and the same sample provided the 14 T cell receptor beta chains below, sequenced in a study of cytomegalovirus exposure and HLA in healthy donors (dated by TCRdb to about 2017). Receptor libraries were prepared by the immunoSEQ multiplex PCR assay. The multiplex PCR relied on a mix of 60 forward primers for TCR Vbeta segments and 13 reverse primers for TCR Jbeta segments. TCRdb holds this immuneACCESS table with in-frame rearrangements only. Some clones are missing; in checked studies, unresolved V genes explain under half, and the rest has no known cause. This sample gives fewer than 200,000 clones in total; over 75% of them show up just once. The ten largest clones capture 2.3% of the sample. Sequenced: PBMCs. The receptor source for this set is a male donor in good health and CMV-seronegative.

V is TRBV11-3 and J is TRBJ2-3; TRBD2 agrees at 13 bases. V dropped 2 bases and J dropped 4; count of bases not matched to a gene: 0. The germline V gene has CDR1 SGHNT and CDR2 YENEEA. This CDR3 contains 15 residues. The CDR3 bases are TGTGCCAGCAGCTTAACTAGCGGGGGGGCAGATACGCAGTATTTT. Translation: CASSLTSGGADTQYF.

V is TRBV19 and J is TRBJ1-1; 9 bases align to TRBD1. Germline values: CDR1 LNHDA, CDR2 SQIVND (reference sequence). The CDR3 spans 16 residues. Germline trimming cut 4 bases from V and 0 bases from J; bases unmatched to any gene: 6. The CDR3 bases are TGTGCCAGTAGTAAGTTTGGGACAGGGATGAACACTGAAGCTTTCTTT. This encodes CASSKFGTGMNTEAFF.

The J gene is TRBJ2-5, the V gene TRBV15, with 8 nucleotides matching TRBD2. The germline V gene has CDR1 LNHNV and CDR2 YYDKDF (reference sequence). V was clipped by 0 bases and J by 5 bases; unmatched bases: 5. The CDR3 totals 15 residues. The CDR3 DNA follows: TGTGCCACCAGCAGAGATAACGGGGGGGAGGAGACCCAGTACTTC. It is translated as CATSRDNGGEETQYF.

This chain joins TRBV9 and TRBJ2-5; D perhaps matches TRBD1 (6 bases). V was cut by 0 bases and J by 5 bases, with 14 bases left in between. Germline lookup yields CDR1 SGDLS and CDR2 YYNGEE. This CDR3 region has 15 residues. CDR3: CASSVDEGQGETQYF. CDR3 bases: TGTGCCAGCAGCGTAGACGAGGGGCAGGGGGAGACCCAGTACTTC.

This chain joins TRBV7-2 and TRBJ2-7; 9 nucleotides agree with TRBD2. The CDR3 runs to 14 residues. Per germline, CDR1 SGHTA and CDR2 FQGNSA. V was clipped by 3 bases and J by 3 bases; unmatched bases: 3. The CDR3 protein is CASSFPAGGYEQYF. The CDR3 nucleotides are TGTGCCAGCAGCTTCCCAGCGGGGGGCTACGAGCAGTACTTC.

J is TRBJ2-2 and V is TRBV9; D may be TRBD1 (6 bases). From germline, CDR1 is SGDLS and CDR2 YYNGEE. This CDR3 has 17 amino acids. The germline V and J ends were trimmed by 4 bases and 0 bases, with 16 bases remaining between them. In nucleotides, the CDR3 is TGTGCCAGCAGCTCCTCGCAGGACAGACCGAACACCGGGGAGCTGTTTTTT. Translation gives CASSSSQDRPNTGELFF.

This chain uses TRBV7-2 with TRBJ1-6; D is unclear. Trimming removed 4 bases at V and 0 bases at J, with 13 bases between. CDR3 length: 17 residues. Germline assignment: CDR1 SGHTA and CDR2 FQGNSA. CDR3 residues: CASSSDPPGSYNSPLHF. For the CDR3, the DNA is TGTGCCAGCAGCTCAGACCCCCCGGGCTCCTATAATTCACCCCTCCACTTT.

The chain recombines TRBV5-1 with TRBJ2-2; 7 nucleotides align to TRBD1. Germline lookup yields CDR1 SGHRS and CDR2 YFSETQ. Trimming removed 0 bases from V and 6 bases from J; junction bases left unmatched: 11. The CDR3 sequence is 17 residues long. The CDR3 protein is CASSLGRARGHPGELFF. The CDR3 region has the DNA TGCGCCAGCAGCTTGGGCAGGGCAAGGGGGCACCCCGGGGAGCTGTTTTTT.

This chain connects TRBV9 to TRBJ1-1, with D tentatively TRBD1 (6 bases). V gave up 0 bases and J gave up 4 bases, with 13 bases separating them. The V gene's germline CDR1 is SGDLS and CDR2 YYNGEE. The CDR3 length is 15 residues. Here the CDR3 DNA reads TGTGCCAGCAGCGTAGGGGGGGGCCGGGGCACTGAAGCTTTCTTT. This sequence encodes CASSVGGGRGTEAFF. Based on the CDR3 plus reference TRBV9 and TRBJ1-1, the full variable domain is DSGVTQTPKHLITATGQRVTLRCSPRSGDLSVYWYQQSLDQGLQFLIQYYNGEERAKGNILERFSAQQFPDLHSELNLSSLELGDSALYFCASSVGGGRGTEAFFGQGTRLTVV.

This clone has just a few counts. This chain links TRBV7-9 with TRBJ1-1, with a tentative D call TRBD1 (5 bases). Deletions cut 1 base from V and 6 bases from J, with 12 bases between. Germline CDR1 reads SEHNR; CDR2 reads FQNEAQ (reference sequence). The CDR3 covers 14 residues. CDR3 DNA: TGTGCCAGCAGCTTAGGGGGGGGGTCGGCTGAAGCTTTCTTT. Protein: CASSLGGGSAEAFF.

This clone was seen just once. The genes are TRBV14 and TRBJ2-1; 9 bases are a match to TRBD2. The CDR3 has 13 amino acids. Germline lookup yields CDR1 SGHDN and CDR2 FVKESK. J was trimmed by 15 bases and V by 2 bases; bases with no gene match: 8. The CDR3 sequence: CASSQISGGRGFF. The CDR3 nucleotides read TGTGCCAGCAGCCAAATTAGCGGGGGCCGGGGGTTCTTC.

The CDR3 spells CASRQDPPTQYF. In DNA, the CDR3 is TGTGCCAGCAGACAGGACCCCCCTACGCAGTATTTT. The rearrangement joins TRBV2 to TRBJ2-3; D may be TRBD1 (5 bases). There are 12 residues in the CDR3. CDR1 and CDR2 (germline): SNHLY, FYNNEI. V lost 6 bases, J lost 8 bases, and 12 bases lay in between. Supplemented by reference TRBV2 and TRBJ2-3, the full variable domain reads EPEVTQTPSHQVTQMGQEVILRCVPISNHLYFYWYRQILGQKVEFLVSFYNNEISEKSEIFDDQFSVERPDGSNFTLKIRSTKLEDSAMYFCASRQDPPTQYFGPGTRLTVL.

This sequence joins TRBV18 and TRBJ2-5; D is uncertain. This CDR3 spans 12 amino acids. Trimming left V 6 bases short and J 0 bases short, with 5 bases between. In germline, CDR1 is KGHSH, CDR2 LQKENI. The CDR3 here is CASSPYQETQYF. CDR3 bases: TGTGCCAGCTCCCCGTACCAAGAGACCCAGTACTTC.

The J gene is TRBJ1-2, the V gene TRBV5-4, with 10 positions matching TRBD1. Trimming removed 0 bases from V and 7 bases from J; junction bases left unmatched: 6. The CDR3 spans 15 residues. In germline, CDR1 is SGHNT, CDR2 YYREEE (reference sequence). The CDR3 is CASSLDPTGGSGYTF. The CDR3 DNA reads TGTGCCAGCAGCTTGGACCCGACAGGGGGCTCTGGCTACACCTTC.